In this sample, the clone carrying this T cell receptor beta chain turned up a few times. Cohort allocation depended upon clinical history that participants reported. This entry comes from a study of blood T cell repertoires in COVID-19. Overall study: Sample material is recorded as cDNA or gDNA derived from T cells, B-cell-depleted T cells, or PBMCs.

The V gene's germline CDR1 is KGHSH and CDR2 LQKENI. The CDR3 covers 16 residues. Trimming took 1 base from V and 0 from J; bases not matched to a gene: 5. In the authors' workflow: Using reference gene primer amplification, nucleated cell counts were estimated. Assay: immunoSEQ multiplex PCR; the TCRdb copy retains only in-frame clones and omits some. V, J and clone size are those of that table, while D and trimming were read from the DNA. The sample shows over 250,000 clones, 85% to 90% of them seen only once. The rearrangement links TRBV18 to TRBJ1-1, with 7 positions matching TRBD1. This sequence originates from a young woman who had recovered from COVID-19. Material for sequencing was PBMCs or T cells enriched from blood (not recorded which). CDR3 loop: CASSPLRQGMNTEAFF. The CDR3, as DNA: TGTGCCAGCTCACCACTGAGACAGGGAATGAACACTGAAGCTTTCTTT. The whole variable domain, remainder taken from reference TRBV18 and TRBJ1-1, is NAGVMQNPRHLVRRRGQEARLRCSPMKGHSHVYWYRQLPEEGLKFMVYLQKENIIDESGMPKERFSAEFPKEGPSILRIQQVVRGDSAAYFCASSPLRQGMNTEAFFGQGTRLTVV.